These 5 T cell receptor beta chains were all obtained from the same sample, sequenced in a study of T and B cells in COVID-19 patients. From blood, about 250-500 ng of genomic DNA served as TRB template. Multiplex PCR with BIOMED2 TRB-A/B primer pools amplified TRB rearrangements. One entry per CDR3 protein, called by TCRdb with MiXCR from the multiplex PCR reads. The data show over 7,000 distinct CDR3 sequences, with about 23% seen just once and about 3.6% held by the top ten. The sequencing sample was made of blood. The origin of the receptors is a human donor who had recovered from COVID-19.

Relative to its sample, this clonotype is medium-sized (0.01 to 0.1%). CDR3 in DNA: TGTGCCAGCAGCCCTCCGGGGGGCTACGCCTACGAGCAGTACTTC. It yields the protein CASSPPGGYAYEQYF. The chain employs TRBV6-5 and TRBJ2-7; a weak D match, TRBD2 (7 bases). Deletions cut 6 bases from V and 2 bases from J, with 17 bases between. Per germline, CDR1 MNHEY and CDR2 SVGAGI. This CDR3 has 15 residues.

This clonotype is classed as medium-sized. The rearrangement uses TRBV5-5 and TRBJ2-1; D may be TRBD2 (7 bases). Germline assignment: CDR1 SGHKS and CDR2 YYEKEE (reference sequence). The length of the CDR3 is 17 residues. V gave up 2 bases and J gave up 0 bases, with 15 bases separating them. The CDR3 loop reads CASSFRSGGLSYNEQFF. The CDR3 DNA follows: TGTGCCAGCAGCTTTCGATCGGGGGGCCTCTCCTACAATGAGCAGTTCTTC.

This clonotype is termed medium-sized. This rearrangement joins TRBV19 to TRBJ1-1, with D unclear. This CDR3 has 16 residues. In germline, CDR1 is LNHDA, CDR2 SQIVND (reference sequence). V lost 6 bases and J 0 bases, leaving 17 bases between the germline ends. Here the CDR3 reads CASRYGFASVNTEAFF. CDR3 DNA sequence: TGTGCCAGTAGGTATGGGTTCGCGTCAGTGAACACTGAAGCTTTCTTT.

This clonotype has at least ten counts. This chain links TRBV6-5 with TRBJ1-1; D call uncertain. V lost 0 bases to trimming and J lost 7 bases, with 9 bases between them. This CDR3 spans 13 amino acids. Germline loops: CDR1 MNHEY, CDR2 SVGAGI. DNA of the CDR3: TGTGCCAGCAGTTACTCGTATTCCGGTGAAGCTTTCTTT. Protein: CASSYSYSGEAFF.

The chain uses TRBV6-1 and TRBJ2-1; 13 bases match TRBD2. Germline CDR1 is MNHNS and CDR2 is SASEGT. CDR3 length: 17 amino acids. Trimming removed 5 bases from V and 7 bases from J; junction bases left unmatched: 11. The CDR3: CASSQLAGGPSRNEQFF. In nucleotides, the CDR3 is TGTGCCAGCAGTCAACTAGCGGGGGGGCCGAGTAGGAATGAGCAGTTCTTC.